This T cell receptor (beta chain) came from a study of shared clonotypes between healthy human individuals. For the study at large: Plates per donor: three CD4 naive, three CD4 memory, two CD8 naive, one CD8 memory. Study-wide results and caveats: The study's rarefaction showed incomplete sorted-subset sequencing despite large depth. Larger estimated richness was generally recorded for naive subsets relative to memory subsets.

Comments on this clone: Antigen specificity is unknown.

The CDR3 has 14 amino acids. CDR1 and CDR2 (germline): MDHEN, SYDVKM. V lost 7 bases to trimming and J lost 3 bases, with 15 bases between them. Profiled with immunoSEQ multiplex PCR; TCRdb holds only in-frame clones, not every one. Of 2 million to 3 million clones listed, around nine tenths were seen once; the top ten hold roughly 0.13%. CD4+ cells underwent separation, giving CD45RA+ naive and CD45RA-negative memory subsets. The sample was naive CD4+ T cells sorted from blood. Subset described: CD45RA+ positively selected. The gene calls are TRBV28 and TRBJ1-1; maybe TRBD1 (5 bases). The clonotype comes from a man aged 18 to 30 in good health. The CDR3: CASIGHPGYTEAFF. CDR3 coding DNA: TGTGCCAGCATCGGCCACCCAGGGTACACTGAAGCTTTCTTT.